One and the same sample provided the 14 T cell receptor beta chains below, sequenced in a study of T-cell memory formation after mild COVID-19. TCRdb reprocessed the 5' RACE reads with MiXCR, giving one entry per CDR3 protein. The table has 250,000 to 350,000 distinct CDR3 sequences, roughly a fifth seen once. The sample consisted of PBMCs or a T cell subset sorted from them (not recorded which). The source of these receptors is a man in his late teens or twenties who had mild COVID-19 (a few samples of this study predate the infection). Cell type and time point are not known.

This clonotype was observed a few times. The CDR3 coding sequence is TGTGCCAGCAGCTTTCAAAACGATCCCGGGGAGCTGTTTTTT. This sequence encodes CASSFQNDPGELFF. The rearrangement joins TRBV11-2 to TRBJ2-2, with D hard to call. From germline, CDR1 is SGHAT and CDR2 FQNNGV. Trimming took off 3 bases at V and 6 bases at J, with 11 bases between the two ends. The CDR3 is made up of 14 amino acids.

The chain has TRBV7-3 and TRBJ2-4; TRBD1 matches 8 bases. This CDR3 is built from 14 residues. Trimming took 5 bases from V and 6 from J; bases not matched to a gene: 6. Germline values: CDR1 SGHTA, CDR2 FQGTGA. The chain's CDR3 is CASSPVGQGNIQYF. CDR3 bases: TGTGCCAGCAGCCCGGTCGGACAGGGAAACATTCAGTACTTC.

The chain carries TRBV12-3 or TRBV12-4 and TRBJ2-3, with D perhaps given as TRBD1 or TRBD2 (5 bases each). The CDR3 is 17 amino acids. Trimming cost V 2 bases and J 3 bases, with 18 bases left between them. The CDR3 is CASSLWGRAQGTDTQYF. DNA for the CDR3: TGTGCCAGCAGTTTATGGGGGAGAGCCCAAGGGACAGATACGCAGTATTTT.

This rearrangement joins TRBV12-3 or TRBV12-4 to TRBJ2-7; D remains unclear. V was pared by 3 bases and J by 2 bases, with 8 bases between. The CDR3 runs to 13 residues. The CDR3, as DNA: TGTGCCAGCAGTTTGCACGGTACCTACGAGCAGTACTTC. The encoded protein is CASSLHGTYEQYF.

The gene calls are TRBV20-1 and TRBJ1-6, with 7 bases fitting TRBD1. Germline assignment: CDR1 DFQATT and CDR2 SNEGSKA (reference sequence). Trimming removed 3 bases from V and 9 bases from J; junction bases left unmatched: 2. CDR3 size: 12 residues. The CDR3 nucleotides read TGCAGTGCTAGGAGGACAGGTTCACCCCTCCACTTT. Its protein product is CSARRTGSPLHF.

This chain links TRBV15 with TRBJ2-2; D gene ambiguous. CDR1 LNHNV and CDR2 YYDKDF come from the germline V gene (reference sequence). V was pared by 2 bases and J by 5 bases, with 12 bases between. The CDR3 spans 15 residues. The CDR3 bases are TGTGCCACCAGCAGAAGACACATTCGGACCGGGGAGCTGTTTTTT. Translated, it gives CATSRRHIRTGELFF.

The chain joins TRBV14 to TRBJ1-2, with a tentative D call TRBD1 (5 bases). Per germline, CDR1 SGHDN and CDR2 FVKESK. The CDR3 spans 15 residues. Trimming took 0 bases from V and 4 from J, leaving 12 bases between them. The CDR3 coding sequence is TGTGCCAGCAGCCAAGAATGGGGCACGGTCTATGGCTACACCTTC. Amino acid sequence: CASSQEWGTVYGYTF.

V and J are TRBV21-1 and TRBJ2-1; TRBD1 is the table's D call, not checked against the DNA. TRBV21-1 is described as a pseudogene. This CDR3 spans 17 amino acids. The CDR3 protein is CASSKAEGAAYYNEQFF. Here the CDR3 DNA reads TGTGCCAGCAGCAAAGCCGAGGGGGCGGCTTACTACAATGAGCAGTTCTTC.

This clonotype was seen more than once but under ten times. The chain is built from TRBV2 and TRBJ1-4; no firm D call. This CDR3 comprises 13 residues. Germline V CDR1 and CDR2: SNHLY, FYNNEI. Deletions cut 6 bases from V and 7 bases from J, with 12 bases between. The CDR3 here is CASRLFFAEKLFF. CDR3 nucleotide sequence: TGTGCCAGCAGGTTATTCTTTGCTGAAAAACTGTTTTTT.

In its sample, this clonotype was seen a few times. The V and J genes are TRBV5-5 and TRBJ1-2; 7 bases match TRBD1. The CDR3 runs 16 residues. Germline CDR1 and CDR2: SGHKS and YYEKEE (reference sequence). The J segment lost 0 bases and the V segment lost 4 bases, leaving 9 bases of the junction unmatched. CDR3: CASSRDSSVSNYGYTF. DNA of the CDR3: TGTGCCAGCAGCCGGGACAGCTCCGTTTCTAACTATGGCTACACCTTC.

The rearrangement joins TRBV5-1 to TRBJ2-3; 11 bases line up with TRBD1. Per germline, CDR1 SGHRS and CDR2 YFSETQ. The CDR3 totals 17 residues. Losses at the gene ends were 4 bases for V and 5 bases for J; bases not matched to a gene: 12. The CDR3 DNA reads TGCGCCAGCAGCCCGGCGGGGTCGGGACAGGGGGGAGATACGCAGTATTTT. Encoded protein: CASSPAGSGQGGDTQYF.

The chain has TRBV2 and TRBJ2-7; 8 bases map to TRBD1. The CDR3 is 15 residues long. Trimming at V came to 5 bases and at J to 0 bases, leaving 6 bases not matched to a gene. The V gene's germline CDR1 is SNHLY and CDR2 FYNNEI. This CDR3 reads CASSRDRSRSYEQYV. CDR3 nucleotides: TGTGCCAGCAGTAGGGACAGGTCCCGCTCCTACGAGCAGTACGTC.

The chain links TRBV5-1 to TRBJ2-3; 14 bases are shared with TRBD2. Germline V gives CDR1 SGHRS, CDR2 YFSETQ. There are 17 residues in the CDR3. J was trimmed by 5 bases and V by 3 bases; bases with no gene match: 8. DNA of the CDR3: TGCGCCAGCAGCTCAGGGACTAGCGGGGGCGGGGAAGATACGCAGTATTTT. This gives the protein CASSSGTSGGGEDTQYF.

The chain employs TRBV5-1 and TRBJ2-3; unclear D gene. Germline CDR1 and CDR2: SGHRS and YFSETQ. The CDR3 has 14 residues. Deletions cut 5 bases from V and 0 bases from J, with 10 bases between. The CDR3 region is CASRWARSTDTQYF. CDR3 coding DNA: TGCGCCAGCAGATGGGCACGAAGCACAGATACGCAGTATTTT.